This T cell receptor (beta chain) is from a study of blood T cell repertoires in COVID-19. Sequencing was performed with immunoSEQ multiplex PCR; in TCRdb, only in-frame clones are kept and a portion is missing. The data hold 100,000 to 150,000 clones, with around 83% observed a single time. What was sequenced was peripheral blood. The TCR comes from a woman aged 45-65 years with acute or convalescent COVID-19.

In DNA form, the CDR3 reads TGTGCCAGCTCACCAGTGACCACAGTCAACACTGAAGCTTTCTTT. Its protein is CASSPVTTVNTEAFF. The rearrangement uses TRBV18 and TRBJ1-1; D gene ambiguous. From germline, CDR1 is KGHSH and CDR2 LQKENI. V was shortened by 2 bases and J by 2 bases, with 12 bases between the two germline ends. This CDR3 contains 15 residues.